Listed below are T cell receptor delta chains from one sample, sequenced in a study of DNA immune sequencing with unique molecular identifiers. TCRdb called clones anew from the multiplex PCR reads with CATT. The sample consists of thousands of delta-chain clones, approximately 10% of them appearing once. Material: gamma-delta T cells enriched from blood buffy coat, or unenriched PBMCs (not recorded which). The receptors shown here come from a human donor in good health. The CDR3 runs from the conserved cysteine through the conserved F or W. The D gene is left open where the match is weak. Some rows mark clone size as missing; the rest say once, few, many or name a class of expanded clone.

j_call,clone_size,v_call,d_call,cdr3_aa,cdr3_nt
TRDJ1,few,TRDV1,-,CALGDFASPRGYRSYTDKLIF,TGTGCTCTTGGGGACTTTGCCTCCCCTCGCGGATACCGGTCTTACACCGATAAACTCATCTTT
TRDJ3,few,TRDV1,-,CALGGYLWDTRQMFF,TGTGCTCTTGGGGGGTACCTCTGGGACACCCGACAGATGTTTTTC
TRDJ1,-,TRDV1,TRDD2,CALGPPFLLGTAFSYTDKLIF,TGTGCTCTTGGGCCGCCCTTCCTACTAGGTACTGCCTTTTCGTACACCGATAAACTCATCTTT
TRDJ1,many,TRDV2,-,CACDAVGKPGTDKLIF,TGTGCCTGTGACGCCGTGGGAAAACCGGGGACTGATAAACTCATCTTT
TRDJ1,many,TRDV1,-,CALGEPTAPGFVKSPLAYTDKLIF,TGTGCTCTTGGGGAACCGACAGCCCCGGGCTTCGTCAAAAGCCCTCTGGCTTACACCGATAAACTCATCTTT
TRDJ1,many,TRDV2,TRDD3,CACDTRTGGYTDKLIF,TGTGCCTGTGACACCCGGACTGGGGGGTACACCGATAAACTCATCTTT
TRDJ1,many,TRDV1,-,CALGELTPSRVGLLVSDKLIF,TGTGCTCTTGGGGAACTGACCCCCTCCAGGGTGGGTCTACTGGTGAGCGATAAACTCATCTTT
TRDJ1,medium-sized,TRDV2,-,CACDTGTDKLIF,TGTGCCTGTGACACTGGGACCGATAAACTCATCTTT
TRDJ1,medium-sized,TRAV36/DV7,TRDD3,CAPWVRGGYWGIPDTDKLIF,TGTGCCCCGTGGGTCCGAGGGGGGTACTGGGGGATACCGGACACCGATAAACTCATCTTT
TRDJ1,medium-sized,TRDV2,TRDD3,CACDTVPGTGIPLTDKLIF,TGTGCCTGTGACACCGTCCCCGGCACGGGGATACCCTTAACCGATAAACTCATCTTT
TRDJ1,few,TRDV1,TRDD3,CALGGGRDTDDKLIF,TGTGCTCTTGGGGGGGGAAGGGATACAGACGATAAACTCATCTTT
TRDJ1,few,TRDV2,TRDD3,CACDTGPSPTGGYADKLIF,TGTGCCTGTGACACCGGGCCTTCCCCCACTGGGGGATACGCGGATAAACTCATCTTT
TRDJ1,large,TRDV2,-,CACDSLGDPVDTDKLIF,TGTGCCTGTGACTCCCTTGGGGATCCTGTAGACACCGATAAACTCATCTTT
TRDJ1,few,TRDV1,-,CALGEVRPSRLRGSYKLIF,TGTGCTCTTGGGGAAGTGAGGCCTTCCCGCCTGAGGGGGTCTTATAAACTCATCTTT
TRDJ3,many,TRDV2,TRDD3,CACDTWGTGSWDTRQMFF,TGTGCCTGTGACACCTGGGGGACCGGCTCCTGGGACACCCGACAGATGTTTTTC
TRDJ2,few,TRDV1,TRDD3,CALGEVGWKWGIDLTAQLFF,TGTGCTCTTGGGGAAGTAGGGTGGAAATGGGGGATCGATTTGACAGCACAACTCTTCTTT
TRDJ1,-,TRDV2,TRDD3,CACDPITLLGDTDTDKLIF,TGTGCCTGTGACCCCATAACATTACTGGGGGATACGGATACCGATAAACTCATCTTT
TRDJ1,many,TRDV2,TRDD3,CACDLLGDRASTDKLIF,TGTGCCTGTGACCTACTGGGGGATCGGGCTTCGACCGATAAACTCATCTTT
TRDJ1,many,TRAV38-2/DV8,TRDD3,CAYRSAHSPYWGIRNTDKLIF,TGTGCTTATAGGAGCGCCCATAGCCCGTACTGGGGGATTCGAAACACCGATAAACTCATCTTT
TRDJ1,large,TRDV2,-,CACDSVENTDKLIF,TGTGCCTGTGATTCGGTAGAGAACACCGATAAACTCATCTTT
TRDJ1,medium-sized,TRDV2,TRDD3,CACDTVLGGRDKLIF,TGTGCCTGTGACACCGTACTGGGGGGCCGCGATAAACTCATCTTT
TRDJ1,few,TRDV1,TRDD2,CALGEPRITSYGIDASDTDKLIF,TGTGCTCTTGGGGAACCTCGTATTACTTCCTACGGGATAGACGCGTCAGACACCGATAAACTCATCTTT
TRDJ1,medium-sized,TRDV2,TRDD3,CACDRLGDTDKLIF,TGTGCCTGTGACAGACTGGGGGATACCGATAAACTCATCTTT
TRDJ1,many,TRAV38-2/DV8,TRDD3,CAYRSPLFFPHWGIRDKLIF,TGTGCTTATAGGAGCCCACTCTTTTTCCCGCACTGGGGGATACGCGATAAACTCATCTTT
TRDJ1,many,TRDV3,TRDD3,CAFRGLLGDTDKLIF,TGTGCCTTTAGAGGGTTACTGGGGGATACCGATAAACTCATCTTT
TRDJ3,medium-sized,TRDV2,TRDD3,CACDTYWGIRSSWDTRQMFF,TGTGCCTGTGACACCTACTGGGGGATACGCAGCTCCTGGGACACCCGACAGATGTTTTTC
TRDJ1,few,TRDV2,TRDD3,CACDPAPTGGYSADKLIF,TGTGCCTGTGACCCTGCTCCGACTGGGGGATACAGCGCCGATAAACTCATCTTT
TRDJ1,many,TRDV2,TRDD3,CACDTVGGSLLPTDKLIF,TGTGCCTGTGACACCGTAGGGGGATCCCTCCTGCCCACCGATAAACTCATCTTT
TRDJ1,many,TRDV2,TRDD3,CACDTINTAGGPRGADKLIF,TGTGCCTGTGACACTATTAATACGGCTGGGGGCCCTCGGGGGGCCGATAAACTCATCTTT
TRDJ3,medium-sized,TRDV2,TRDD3,CACDKVLGDKSSWDTRQMFF,TGTGCCTGTGACAAAGTACTGGGGGATAAGAGCTCCTGGGACACCCGACAGATGTTTTTC
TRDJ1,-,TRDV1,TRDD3,CALGELQLTGGQYTDKLIF,TGTGCTCTTGGGGAACTACAGCTGACTGGGGGACAGTACACCGATAAACTCATCTTT
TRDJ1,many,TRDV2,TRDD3,CAGSGGSADKLIF,TGTGCCGGCTCTGGGGGATCCGCCGATAAACTCATCTTT
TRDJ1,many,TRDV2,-,CACDPLTDRSSYPTGGDTDKLIF,TGTGCCTGTGACCCTCTTACTGACCGCTCTTCCTACCCTACTGGGGGAGACACCGATAAACTCATCTTT
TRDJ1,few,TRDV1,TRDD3,CALGELHFPAILGDQELIF,TGTGCTCTTGGGGAACTTCACTTTCCCGCAATACTGGGGGATCAGGAACTCATCTTT
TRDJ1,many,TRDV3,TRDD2,CAFDFLTCDKLIF,TGTGCCTTCGACTTCCTAACCTGCGATAAACTCATCTTT
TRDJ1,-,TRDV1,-,CALGGPVATLKLIF,TGTGCTCTTGGGGGTCCCGTAGCGACCTTAAAACTCATCTTT
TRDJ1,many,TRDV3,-,CAFNDPFPTTGGAYTDKLIF,TGTGCCTTTAATGACCCCTTTCCTACGACTGGGGGGGCATACACCGATAAACTCATCTTT
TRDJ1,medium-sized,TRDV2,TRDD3,CACDTVPELGDTRTDKLIF,TGTGCCTGTGACACCGTCCCAGAACTGGGGGATACGCGCACCGATAAACTCATCTTT
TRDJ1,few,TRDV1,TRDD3,CALGEPLLLRGYRYTDKLIF,TGTGCTCTTGGGGAACCTCTTCTACTTCGGGGATACCGGTACACCGATAAACTCATCTTT
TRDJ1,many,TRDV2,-,CACDTIGDTDKLIF,TGTGCCTGTGACACCATTGGGGACACCGATAAACTCATCTTT
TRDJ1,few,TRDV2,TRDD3,CACDTIGGSFNDKLIF,TGTGCCTGTGACACCATTGGGGGATCGTTCAACGATAAACTCATCTTT
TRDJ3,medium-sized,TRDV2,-,CACDTGTLLEYDSAWDTRQMFF,TGTGCCTGTGACACCGGGACCCTTTTGGAGTACGACTCGGCCTGGGACACCCGACAGATGTTTTTC
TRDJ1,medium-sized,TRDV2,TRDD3,CACDYVLGDTSSDKLIF,TGTGCCTGTGACTACGTACTGGGGGATACTAGTTCCGATAAACTCATCTTT
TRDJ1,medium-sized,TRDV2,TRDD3,CACDPLLGVDTDKLIF,TGTGCCTGTGATCCCTTACTGGGGGTCGACACCGATAAACTCATCTTT
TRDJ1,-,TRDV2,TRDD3,CACDKVGDGKYTDKLIF,TGTGCCTGTGACAAAGTGGGGGATGGAAAGTACACCGATAAACTCATCTTT
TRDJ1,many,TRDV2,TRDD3,CACDSLLGDTRPTQDKLIF,TGTGCCTGTGACTCATTACTGGGGGATACACGGCCGACACAAGATAAACTCATCTTT
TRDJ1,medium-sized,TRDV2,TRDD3,CACDTLEGLGDTVTTDKLIF,TGTGCCTGTGACACCCTGGAGGGGCTGGGGGATACGGTGACGACCGATAAACTCATCTTT
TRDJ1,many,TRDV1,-,CALGELGDTDKLIF,TGTGCTCTTGGGGAACTGGGGGACACCGATAAACTCATCTTT
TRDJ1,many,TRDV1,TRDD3,CALGELGWIPPGTGGRNLHTDKLIF,TGTGCTCTTGGGGAACTTGGATGGATTCCCCCGGGTACTGGGGGACGTAACCTACACACCGATAAACTCATCTTT